This T cell receptor beta chain was captured by sequencing in a study of T cells after yellow fever vaccination. Findings and caveats of the study: Clones from primary vaccination mostly reappeared after the booster (approximately 96% CD4, approximately 91% CD8). Clonotype sharing between CD4 and CD8 compartments was small.

They built TCR cDNA with 5'RACE template switching, a step that put in a universal primer site and UMIs. TCRdb reprocessed the 5' RACE reads via MiXCR and lists one record per CDR3 protein. The sample consists of approximately 340,000 distinct CDR3 sequences, about 9.5% of them appearing once. Concerning this clonotype itself: Its target is unknown.

This specimen was PBMCs, taken on the day of the first yellow fever vaccination. The receptor's source is a man younger than 30 who received the YFV17D yellow fever vaccine.

CDR3 residues: CASSLIGGYNEQFF. For the CDR3, the DNA is TGTGCCAGCAGCTTAATCGGCGGGTACAATGAGCAGTTCTTC. The chain recombines TRBV7-3 with TRBJ2-1, with D possibly matching TRBD2 (5 bases). V was cut by 1 base and J by 4 bases, with 8 bases left in between. The CDR3 runs 14 residues. CDR1 and CDR2 from the germline V gene are SGHTA and FQGTGA.